The 18 T cell receptor beta chains below were found in one sample sequenced in a study of identical twins (dated by TCRdb to between 2015 and 2016). The library was generated by 5' RACE. Sequencing was performed on an Illumina HiSeq 2000. TCRdb reanalyzed the raw reads on its own, using fastp at Q25 for trimming and MiXCR for clone calling, and kept in-frame beta chains. Identical CDR3 protein sequences are pooled into one entry, listed with their most common genes and DNA. The sample data list 200,000 or so distinct CDR3 sequences, and less than 20% of these were observed just once. The ten largest clones add up to less than 45% of the sample. Separately, the same data were catalogued under a study of T cells expressing NK-cell markers.

The sequenced sample was CD8+ T cells sorted from blood. The receptor set was obtained from a woman aged 18-30 years in good health.

This clonotype was recorded only once. This chain joins TRBV12-3 or TRBV12-4 and TRBJ1-2; D possibly corresponds to TRBD1 (6 bases). CDR3 length equals 15 residues. Trimming took 4 bases from V and 6 from J, leaving 18 bases between them. CDR3 DNA: TGTGCCAGCAGTTGGGGGGGGCTCCGCGCGGATGGCTACACCTTC. It codes for CASSWGGLRADGYTF.

This chain joins TRBV6-6 and TRBJ2-7; no clear D. The V and J ends lost 5 bases and 5 bases respectively, with 13 bases between them. The CDR3 loop spans 13 amino acids. Germline CDR1 is MNHNY and CDR2 is SVGAGI (reference sequence). The CDR3 DNA is TGTGCCAGCAGTAAGCACGATTCCAACGAGCAGTACTTC. This translates into CASSKHDSNEQYF.

V usage is TRBV20-1 and J usage is TRBJ2-3; 9 positions agree with TRBD1. Losses at the gene ends were 6 bases for V and 6 bases for J; bases not matched to a gene: 7. This CDR3 region has 13 residues. Germline V lookup: CDR1 DFQATT, CDR2 SNEGSKA (reference sequence). CDR3 coding DNA: TGCAGTGCGCTTACAGGGGGCGCGGATACGCAGTATTTT. As protein: CSALTGGADTQYF.

This clonotype was picked up a small number of times. This sequence joins TRBV20-1 and TRBJ2-7, with 8 bases matching TRBD1. Germline CDR1 DFQATT, CDR2 SNEGSKA (reference sequence). This CDR3 comprises 14 residues. With 3 bases clipped from V and 4 bases from J, the junction kept 8 bases outside the gene matches. CDR3 bases: TGCAGTGCTAGGGACAGGGAGATTGGGTACGAGCAGTACTTC. Protein: CSARDREIGYEQYF.

A few counts support this clonotype. This rearrangement joins TRBV5-1 to TRBJ1-1; tentative D call: TRBD1 (5 bases). There are 14 residues in the CDR3. V lost 2 bases, J lost 1 base, and 9 bases lay in between. Germline V CDR1 and CDR2: SGHRS, YFSETQ. The CDR3 DNA reads as TGCGCCAGCAGCTTTGGGACCCAGAACACTGAAGCTTTCTTT. This translates into CASSFGTQNTEAFF.

This clonotype has only a few counts. The CDR3 loop is CAGGQGAYEQFF. The CDR3 bases are TGTGCCGGTGGACAGGGGGCTTATGAGCAGTTCTTC. The V call is TRBV5-6, the J call TRBJ2-1; the match to TRBD1 covers 11 bases. Unmatched junction bases numbered 5, after V lost 10 bases and J lost 8 bases. Looked up from germline, CDR1 is SGHDT and CDR2 is YYEEEE. This CDR3 contains 12 residues.

V usage is TRBV12-5 and J usage is TRBJ2-2, with D unclear. The germline gives CDR1 LGHNT, CDR2 FRNRAP. The ends were cut back, 6 bases at V and 3 bases at J, with 5 bases in the middle. CDR3 length: 12 amino acids. The CDR3, as DNA: TGTGCTAGTGGGGCAGACACCGGGGAGCTGTTTTTT. The encoded protein is CASGADTGELFF.

The chain combines TRBV7-9 with TRBJ2-2; no clear D gene. The CDR3 is 15 residues long. The germline CDR1 and CDR2 sequences are SEHNR and FQNEAQ (reference sequence). V was cut by 1 base and J by 6 bases, with 12 bases left in between. As DNA, the CDR3 is TGTGCCAGCAGCTTAGAACTACATCGCCCCGGGGAGCTGTTTTTT. The encoded protein is CASSLELHRPGELFF.

Only a few counts were recorded for this clonotype. The V call is TRBV4-2, the J call TRBJ2-3; D is undetermined. This CDR3 is 16 amino acids long. Germline V CDR1 and CDR2: LGHNA, YNFKEQ. Trimming took off 1 base at V and 6 bases at J, with 17 bases between the two ends. CDR3 nucleotides: TGTGCCAGCAGCCAAGCTGAAGCGTCGACGGAGGATACGCAGTATTTT. Translation gives CASSQAEASTEDTQYF.

This clonotype was observed a handful of times. The rearrangement links TRBV25-1 to TRBJ1-1; D possibly corresponds to TRBD1 (5 bases). V lost 2 bases and J 5 bases, leaving 9 bases between the germline ends. Germline V gene data show CDR1 as MGHDK and CDR2 as SYGVNS. The CDR3 spans 13 residues. CDR3 amino acids: CASSEAGRTEAFF. The CDR3 DNA sequence: TGTGCCAGCAGTGAAGCGGGGCGGACTGAAGCTTTCTTT.

The J gene is TRBJ2-7, the V gene TRBV5-5, with D unresolved. Trimming took 0 bases from V and 4 from J, leaving 8 bases between them. CDR1 is SGHKS, CDR2 YYEKEE, per germline (reference sequence). The CDR3 length is 13 residues. In nucleotides, the CDR3 is TGTGCCAGCAGCTTGGATTTTGGGTACGAGCAGTACTTC. Translating gives CASSLDFGYEQYF. The full variable domain, rest sourced from reference TRBV5-5 and TRBJ2-7, is DAGVTQSPTHLIKTRGQQVTLRCSPISGHKSVSWYQQVLGQGPQFIFQYYEKEERGRGNFPDRFSARQFPNYSSELNVNALLLGDSALYLCASSLDFGYEQYFGPGTRLTVT.

V gene TRBV6-5 combines with J gene TRBJ2-1; possibly TRBD1 for D (6 bases). The CDR3 covers 14 residues. V shed 2 bases and J shed 6 bases, with 11 bases lying between them. Germline CDR1 reads MNHEY; CDR2 reads SVGAGI. In DNA, the CDR3 is TGTGCCAGCAGTTACGTAAAGGGGGTCAATGAGCAGTTCTTC. Translating it yields CASSYVKGVNEQFF.

This clonotype has just a few counts. The V gene is TRBV29-1, the J gene TRBJ2-3, with D unclear. CDR3 size: 13 residues. CDR1 SQVTM and CDR2 ANQGSEA come from the germline V gene. Trimming left V 6 bases short and J 0 bases short, with 10 bases between. CDR3 nucleotides: TGCAGCGTCCTGCCGGCTAGCACAGATACGCAGTATTTT. Residues: CSVLPASTDTQYF.

V is TRBV7-2 and J is TRBJ2-1, with 9 nucleotides matching TRBD2. With 6 bases clipped from V and 13 bases from J, the junction kept 16 bases outside the gene matches. Per the germline V gene, CDR1 is SGHTA and CDR2 is FQGNSA. The CDR3 length is 15 residues. The CDR3 protein is CASRPILPGLADQFF. Written as DNA, the CDR3 is TGTGCCAGCAGGCCCATTCTTCCGGGACTAGCCGACCAGTTCTTC.

This clonotype was observed a handful of times. This chain links TRBV20-1 with TRBJ1-2; 7 bases map to TRBD1. The V and J ends lost 6 bases and 6 bases, in that order; junction bases with no gene match: 7. Germline V gene sequence: CDR1 DFQATT, CDR2 SNEGSKA (reference sequence). The CDR3 is made up of 12 amino acids. CDR3 in amino acids: CSAPGQTNGYTF. CDR3 nucleotides: TGCAGTGCCCCGGGACAGACGAATGGCTACACCTTC.

This sequence joins TRBV5-6 and TRBJ1-6; D gene uncertain. Per the germline V gene, CDR1 is SGHDT and CDR2 is YYEEEE. The CDR3 totals 14 residues. Trimming cost V 0 bases and J 7 bases, with 8 bases left between them. CDR3 DNA sequence: TGTGCCAGCAGCTTGGCGAGGGAGAATTCACCCCTCCACTTT. Translating it yields CASSLARENSPLHF.

The V call is TRBV20-1, the J call TRBJ1-2, with D unclear. CDR3 size: 10 residues. Trimming took 3 bases from V and 8 from J, leaving 7 bases between them. Germline V CDR1 and CDR2: DFQATT, SNEGSKA (reference sequence). The CDR3 DNA sequence: TGCAGTGCTAGTGAAGGAGGCTACACCTTC. Residues: CSASEGGYTF.

This chain joins TRBV11-1 and TRBJ1-2; TRBD1 agrees at 7 bases. Germline V lookup: CDR1 SGHAT, CDR2 FQDESV (reference sequence). The CDR3 spans 18 residues. V lost 1 base to trimming and J lost 5 bases; unmatched junction nucleotides: 16. CDR3 protein: CASSLVFAGTEGAYGYTF. The DNA of the CDR3 is TGTGCCAGCAGCTTAGTTTTCGCCGGGACAGAAGGGGCTTATGGCTACACCTTC. Looking up the rest from reference TRBV11-1 and TRBJ1-2 gives the full variable domain: EAEVAQSPRYKITEKSQAVAFWCDPISGHATLYWYRQILGQGPELLVQFQDESVVDDSQLPKDRFSAERLKGVDSTLKIQPAELGDSAMYLCASSLVFAGTEGAYGYTFGSGTRLTVV.